The rows below give T cell receptor beta chains drawn from one sample of a study of vaccination and CD4 T cells after COVID-19. TCRdb processed the PCR reads anew with MiXCR; each CDR3 protein has one entry. This sample has 17,000 or so distinct CDR3 sequences, with less than 70% found just once. These receptors are not linked to any known antigen. Sequences were obtained from CD4+ T cells from blood, cultured in vitro. The receptor source for this set is a human donor who had recovered from COVID-19. Each CDR3 is given with its conserved first and last residue. D genes are given only for firm matches. Clone size is not always given. Where it is, it says once, few, many or a class for expanded clones.

v_call	d_call	j_call	clone_size	cdr3_aa	cdr3_nt
TRBV5-4	TRBD1	TRBJ1-2	few	CASSLDRELGYTF	TGTGCCAGCAGCTTAGACAGGGAACTTGGCTACACCTTC
TRBV11-3	NA	TRBJ1-5	NA	CASSPRWRPGPYSNQPQHF	TGTGCCAGCAGCCCCAGGTGGAGGCCCGGACCTTATAGCAATCAGCCCCAGCATTTT
TRBV21-1	NA	TRBJ1-1	few	CASSKERSGAAVNTEAFF	TGTGCCAGCAGCAAAGAACGTTCGGGGGCGGCGGTGAACACTGAAGCTTTCTTT
TRBV20-1	NA	TRBJ1-1	NA	CSPLSRGGTEAFF	TGCAGTCCCTTGTCTCGCGGGGGAACTGAAGCTTTCTTT
TRBV11-2	NA	TRBJ2-5	NA	CASSFNNQETQYF	TGTGCCAGCAGCTTCAATAATCAAGAGACCCAGTACTTC
TRBV9	TRBD2	TRBJ2-3	NA	CASSVSGLAGTADTQYF	TGTGCCAGCAGCGTATCGGGACTAGCGGGGACCGCAGATACGCAGTATTTT
TRBV20-1	TRBD1	TRBJ1-1	few	CSARDQGTGLTEAFF	TGCAGTGCTAGAGATCAAGGGACAGGGCTGACTGAAGCTTTCTTT
TRBV25-1	NA	TRBJ2-2	NA	CASETTTGRTGELFF	TGTGCCAGCGAGACGACGACAGGGAGGACCGGGGAGCTGTTTTTT
TRBV2	NA	TRBJ2-7	NA	CASNPLYSYEQYF	TGTGCCAGCAATCCGTTGTACTCCTACGAGCAGTACTTC
TRBV7-6	NA	TRBJ1-6	NA	CASSPEARAAFDNSPLHF	TGTGCCAGCAGCCCAGAGGCGAGGGCCGCGTTCGATAATTCACCCCTCCACTTT
TRBV12-1	NA	TRBJ2-2	NA	CASSRGLANGELFF	TGTGCCAGCAGCCGGGGACTAGCGAACGGGGAGCTGTTTTTT
TRBV4-2	NA	TRBJ2-7	NA	CASSRMGSGEQYF	TGTGCCAGCAGCCGGATGGGATCTGGAGAGCAGTACTTC
TRBV20-1	TRBD2	TRBJ2-1	once	CSARDPNPRGGWYNEQFF	TGCAGTGCTAGAGATCCCAATCCCCGGGGGGGGTGGTACAATGAGCAGTTCTTC
TRBV20-1	NA	TRBJ2-2	NA	CSARVPGGTGELFF	TGCAGTGCTAGAGTTCCCGGCGGCACCGGGGAGCTGTTTTTT
TRBV12-3/TRBV12-4	NA	TRBJ2-5	medium-sized	CASSLRGREETQYF	TGTGCCAGCAGTTTACGAGGGAGAGAAGAGACCCAGTACTTC
TRBV7-2	NA	TRBJ1-1	few	CASSFRPGIRTEAFF	TGTGCCAGCAGCTTTCGGCCAGGGATTCGGACTGAAGCTTTCTTT
TRBV7-2	TRBD2	TRBJ2-7	few	CASSFRTSGSYEQYF	TGTGCCAGCAGCTTCCGGACTAGCGGGAGCTACGAGCAGTACTTC
TRBV6-1	NA	TRBJ1-2	few	CASSEYGGGGYTF	TGTGCCAGCAGTGAATACGGGGGCGGGGGCTACACCTTC
TRBV21-1	NA	TRBJ2-7	NA	CASSKVGGPYEQYF	TGTGCCAGCAGCAAAGTGGGGGGGCCCTACGAGCAGTACTTC
TRBV15	TRBD1	TRBJ1-5	few	CATSTRTGGGQPQHF	TGTGCCACCAGCACCCGGACAGGGGGCGGACAGCCCCAGCATTTT
TRBV7-9	NA	TRBJ1-2	NA	CASSAQERQLYGYTF	TGTGCCAGCAGCGCTCAGGAAAGGCAGCTCTATGGCTACACCTTC
TRBV27	TRBD1	TRBJ1-6	few	CASRPGQGATPNSPLHF	TGTGCCAGCAGACCAGGACAGGGGGCTACACCAAATTCACCCCTCCACTTT
TRBV12-3/TRBV12-4	TRBD2	TRBJ2-1	NA	CASRGLAGAYEQFF	TGTGCCAGCAGGGGACTAGCGGGAGCTTATGAGCAGTTCTTC
TRBV6-5	NA	TRBJ1-2	few	CASSYRGKGYTF	TGTGCCAGCAGTTACAGAGGAAAGGGCTACACCTTC